This T cell receptor (beta chain) was found in a study of blood T cell repertoires in COVID-19. Whole-study context: Samples of COVID-19 (acute and convalescent) were obtained from the United States, Italy and Spain.

The protocol was immunoSEQ multiplex PCR, while the TCRdb copy is restricted to in-frame clones and leaves out a portion. The repertoire holds around 70,000 clones, with around nine tenths as singletons. This clonotype was sampled from a woman aged 18-35 years with acute or convalescent COVID-19. Sequencing was performed on peripheral blood.

The CDR3 protein is CASSADRGAGELFF. The CDR3 DNA follows: TGTGCCAGCAGCGCGGACAGGGGGGCCGGGGAGCTGTTTTTT. This chain uses TRBV6-5 with TRBJ2-2, with 10 bases lining up with TRBD1. The CDR3 contains 14 residues. Germline V lookup: CDR1 MNHEY, CDR2 SVGAGI. The trim removed 6 bases at V and 6 bases at J, leaving 4 bases unmatched.